This TCR beta chain was documented in a study of blood T cell repertoires in COVID-19. Seattle's cohort entered during active infection and was followed longitudinally. Per the germline V gene, CDR1 is KGHDR and CDR2 is SFDVKD. V lost 3 bases and J lost 3, with 13 bases in between. This CDR3 is built from 15 residues. Here immunoSEQ multiplex PCR was the method, and the copy in TCRdb shows in-frame clones only, minus some. Among around 200,000 clones listed, 75% to 90% were seen once. The sequenced sample was peripheral blood. The rearrangement links TRBV24-1 to TRBJ2-5; D is possibly TRBD1 (6 bases). This receptor was identified in a woman aged 40 to 49 with COVID-19, enrolled during active disease. In nucleotides, the CDR3 is TGTGCCACCAGTGATCGACGACAGGTCAAAGAGACCCAGTACTTC. It is translated as CATSDRRQVKETQYF.